These 30 T cell receptor beta chains were all obtained from the same sample, sequenced in a study of blood T cells in healthy people across ages. A second 7 to 11 cycle PCR used barcoded and J-beta primers. TCRdb called the 5' RACE reads again in MiXCR, with one record for every CDR3 protein. The sample consists of hundreds of thousands of distinct CDR3 sequences, 45% to 70% of them appearing once. Sequencing was carried out using blood. These receptors were taken from a middle-aged man in good health.

This clonotype has only a few counts. This chain connects TRBV27 to TRBJ2-1; 12 positions match TRBD2. Germline CDR1 reads MNHEY; CDR2 reads SMNVEV (reference sequence). J gave up 6 bases and V 6 bases, and 6 bases lay outside the gene matches. The CDR3 sequence is 15 residues long. The CDR3, as DNA: TGTGCCAGCAGAGAACTAGCGGGAGGCTCCAATGAGCAGTTCTTC. Translating gives CASRELAGGSNEQFF.

The CDR3: CSARVGDIQETQYF. The CDR3 DNA reads TGCAGTGCTAGGGTAGGAGATATCCAAGAGACCCAGTACTTC. The chain has TRBV20-1 and TRBJ2-5; D uncertain. The germline V and J ends were trimmed by 3 bases and 1 base, with 12 bases remaining between them. This CDR3 has 14 amino acids. Germline V gene data show CDR1 as DFQATT and CDR2 as SNEGSKA (reference sequence).

This chain connects TRBV7-2 to TRBJ1-2; D is possibly TRBD1 (6 bases). CDR3 length: 13 amino acids. The ends were cut back, 5 bases at V and 6 bases at J, with 13 bases in the middle. Germline V gene lookup returns CDR1 SGHTA and CDR2 FQGNSA. DNA for the CDR3: TGTGCCAGCAGCGTAGGCCCAGGGGATGGCTACACCTTC. It translates to CASSVGPGDGYTF.

V is TRBV20-1 and J is TRBJ1-5; no clear D. This CDR3 spans 16 amino acids. The V end was cut by 1 base, the J end by 10 bases, with 23 bases between. Germline-derived CDR1 and CDR2 are DFQATT and SNEGSKA (reference sequence). The CDR3 nucleotides are TGCAGTGCTAGAGGGGTGGACCCAACCTTCGAGGGACCCCAGCATTTT. It codes for CSARGVDPTFEGPQHF.

V usage is TRBV7-2 and J usage is TRBJ1-2; D may be TRBD1 (6 bases). CDR1 and CDR2 (germline): SGHTA, FQGNSA. V was trimmed by 5 bases and J by 6 bases, leaving 13 bases between them. The CDR3 sequence is 13 residues long. CDR3 residues: CASSPGQRDGYTF. The CDR3 coding sequence is TGTGCCAGCAGCCCCGGACAGAGGGATGGCTACACCTTC. Looking up the rest from reference TRBV7-2 and TRBJ1-2 gives the full variable domain: GAGVSQSPSNKVTEKGKDVELRCDPISGHTALYWYRQSLGQGLEFLIYFQGNSAPDKSGLPSDRFSAERTGGSVSTLTIQRTQQEDSAVYLCASSPGQRDGYTFGSGTRLTVV.

Many counts were recorded for this clonotype. The V gene is TRBV12-3 or TRBV12-4, the J gene TRBJ2-6, with D possibly TRBD2 on 6 matching bases. The ends were cut back, 3 bases at V and 2 bases at J, with 11 bases in the middle. The CDR3 sequence is 16 residues long. This chain's CDR3 is CASSFYGGTGANVLTF. The CDR3 DNA sequence: TGTGCCAGCAGTTTTTACGGGGGAACTGGGGCCAACGTCCTGACTTTC.

In this sample, this clonotype turned up a few times. This chain joins TRBV7-3 and TRBJ2-3, with a tentative D call TRBD1 (5 bases). V lost 3 bases and J lost 0, with 10 bases in between. This CDR3 is built from 15 residues. The V gene's germline CDR1 is SGHTA and CDR2 FQGTGA. CDR3 sequence reads: CASSFDSLSTDTQYF. CDR3 DNA: TGTGCCAGCAGCTTCGACAGCCTAAGCACAGATACGCAGTATTTT.

In its sample, this clonotype was seen a few times. The V call is TRBV5-1, the J call TRBJ2-5; TRBD1 aligns across 7 bases. V dropped 4 bases and J dropped 5; count of bases not matched to a gene: 8. The length of the CDR3 is 14 residues. Germline V gene sequence: CDR1 SGHRS, CDR2 YFSETQ. The CDR3 sequence: CASSAVGTAETQYF. The CDR3 DNA follows: TGCGCCAGCAGCGCCGTTGGGACAGCGGAGACCCAGTACTTC.

The V gene is TRBV20-1, the J gene TRBJ2-7; D may be TRBD2 (6 bases). CDR1 and CDR2 (germline): DFQATT, SNEGSKA (reference sequence). The CDR3 is made up of 11 amino acids. V lost 7 bases, J lost 4 bases, and 11 bases lay in between. CDR3 sequence reads: CSGAGPYEQYF. Written as DNA, the CDR3 is TGCAGTGGAGCGGGCCCATACGAGCAGTACTTC.

This clonotype was observed a few times. The chain recombines TRBV6-5 with TRBJ2-7; no reliable D call. The CDR3 sequence is 15 residues long. Germline V lookup: CDR1 MNHEY, CDR2 SVGAGI. V lost 0 bases and J 7 bases, leaving 16 bases between the germline ends. The chain's CDR3 is CASSYSFRRAWEQYF. CDR3 in DNA: TGTGCCAGCAGTTACTCTTTCAGGAGAGCGTGGGAGCAGTACTTC.

For the CDR3, the DNA is TGTGCCAGCAGTGAACTTTATAGCACAGATACGCAGTATTTT. Its translation: CASSELYSTDTQYF. V and J are TRBV6-4 and TRBJ2-3; no clear D gene. Trimming took 3 bases from V and 0 from J, leaving 7 bases between them. This CDR3 is built from 14 residues. CDR1 is MRHNA, CDR2 SNTAGT, per germline.

The V gene is TRBV7-9, the J gene TRBJ2-7; possible D gene TRBD2, 6 bases. CDR1 and CDR2 from the germline V gene are SEHNR and FQNEAQ (reference sequence). This CDR3 has 19 residues. V lost 2 bases and J 2 bases, leaving 25 bases between the germline ends. CDR3 bases: TGTGCCAGCAGCTTAAGGGACGGAGGGGCGTTCTCCTCGACCTACGAGCAGTACTTC. It codes for CASSLRDGGAFSSTYEQYF.

V usage is TRBV5-6 and J usage is TRBJ1-4, with 8 bases identical to TRBD1. The CDR3 contains 16 residues. The germline V gene encodes CDR1 SGHDT and CDR2 YYEEEE. V lost 4 bases, J lost 7 bases, and 12 bases stayed unmatched. Here the CDR3 reads CASSPTTTGGGEKLFF. In DNA form, the CDR3 reads TGTGCCAGCAGCCCCACGACAACAGGGGGGGGTGAAAAACTGTTTTTT.

This clonotype was counted between two and nine times. The rearrangement uses TRBV11-1 and TRBJ2-7; D assignment may be TRBD1 or TRBD2 (5 bases each). Trimming shortened V by 3 bases and J by 2 bases, and 11 bases separated the two germline ends. The CDR3 spans 14 residues. Germline V gives CDR1 SGHAT, CDR2 FQDESV (reference sequence). The CDR3 DNA follows: TGTGCCAGCAGCTTTGCCCGGGACGCCTACGAGCAGTACTTC. Protein product: CASSFARDAYEQYF.

The sample holds many counts of this clonotype. The rearrangement links TRBV20-1 to TRBJ2-5; 7 bases match TRBD2. Germline values: CDR1 DFQATT, CDR2 SNEGSKA (reference sequence). This CDR3 spans 15 amino acids. Trimming cost V 3 bases and J 2 bases; bases outside gene matches: 9. CDR3 nucleotide sequence: TGCAGTGCTAGTAGGTCGGCGGGGGTGCAAGAGACCCAGTACTTC. It codes for CSASRSAGVQETQYF.

The chain recombines TRBV28 with TRBJ1-1; D might be TRBD1 (5 bases). The CDR3 has 14 residues. Germline loops: CDR1 MDHEN, CDR2 SYDVKM. V was pared by 6 bases and J by 0 bases, with 11 bases between. The CDR3 sequence: CASRGGRLNTEAFF. The DNA for the CDR3 is TGTGCCAGCAGGGGGGGAAGACTGAACACTGAAGCTTTCTTT.

The DNA of the CDR3 is TGTGCCAGCAGCTTAAGAATGGGAGGCACAGATACGCAGTATTTT. Its translation is CASSLRMGGTDTQYF. The J gene is TRBJ2-3, the V gene TRBV7-6; weak D call: TRBD2 (5 bases). The CDR3 runs to 15 residues. With 2 bases removed from V and 1 base from J, the gap between germline ends came to 10 bases. Germline CDR1 SGHVS, CDR2 FNYEAQ.

The chain links TRBV5-1 to TRBJ2-3, with 10 bases lining up with TRBD2. The V gene's germline CDR1 is SGHRS and CDR2 YFSETQ. CDR3 size: 15 residues. V gave up 2 bases and J gave up 14 bases; unmatched junction bases: 14. CDR3 nucleotides: TGCGCCAGCAGCTTAGGGACTAGCGAAGTGGAAAGTCGGTATTTT. Residues: CASSLGTSEVESRYF.

The J gene is TRBJ2-7, the V gene TRBV20-1; 14 nucleotides match TRBD2. Matching the DNA end better, TRBJ2-5 makes the J call doubtful. This CDR3 comprises 17 residues. The germline V gene has CDR1 DFQATT and CDR2 SNEGSKA (reference sequence). The CDR3 sequence is CSARADGTSGGQETQYF. The CDR3 region has the DNA TGCAGTGCTAGAGCTGATGGGACTAGCGGGGGACAAGAGACCCAGTACTTC.

The CDR3 DNA follows: TGCAGCGGGGAGGGACTAAGCTCCTACAATGAGCAGTTCTTC. It yields the protein CSGEGLSSYNEQFF. The chain links TRBV29-1 to TRBJ2-1, with 7 bases aligning to TRBD2. Losses at the gene ends were 7 bases for V and 0 bases for J; bases not matched to a gene: 6. The CDR3 covers 14 residues. Germline lookup yields CDR1 SQVTM and CDR2 ANQGSEA.

The chain is built from TRBV6-2 or TRBV6-3 and TRBJ1-5; tentative D call: TRBD1 (6 bases). CDR1 is MNHEY, CDR2 SVGEGT, per germline. This CDR3 spans 15 amino acids. The V gene lost 2 bases and the J gene lost 5 bases, with 13 bases spanning the gap. The CDR3 DNA reads as TGTGCCAGCAGTTACCCTGAAGGGGGATATCAGCCCCAGCATTTT. It translates to CASSYPEGGYQPQHF.

V is TRBV12-3 or TRBV12-4 and J is TRBJ1-5; 10 bases are a match to TRBD1. V shed 5 bases and J 0 bases; nucleotides not matched to a gene: 10. This CDR3 has 18 residues. The CDR3 sequence is CASSLGDRGRNSNQPQHF. The CDR3 DNA follows: TGTGCCAGCAGTCTTGGGGACAGGGGACGCAATAGCAATCAGCCCCAGCATTTT.

The genes are TRBV4-2 and TRBJ2-6; D not certain. Germline V gene data show CDR1 as LGHNA and CDR2 as YNFKEQ. Trimming shortened V by 0 bases and J by 2 bases, and 8 bases separated the two germline ends. The CDR3 is 16 amino acids. The CDR3 bases are TGTGCCAGCAGCCAAGATCCCCAAACTGGGGCCAACGTCCTGACTTTC. Its translation is CASSQDPQTGANVLTF.

V is TRBV24-1 and J is TRBJ1-5; 8 bases fit TRBD1. Losses at the gene ends were 4 bases for V and 3 bases for J; bases not matched to a gene: 1. This CDR3 is 14 amino acids long. Germline CDR1 is KGHDR and CDR2 is SFDVKD. CDR3 coding DNA: TGTGCCACCAGTGAGACAGGGGTCAATCAGCCCCAGCATTTT. Protein: CATSETGVNQPQHF.

The chain joins TRBV15 to TRBJ1-5, with D possibly matching TRBD1 (5 bases). CDR1 is LNHNV and CDR2 is YYDKDF in the germline V gene (reference sequence). This CDR3 is built from 16 residues. The ends were cut back, 1 base at V and 1 base at J, with 11 bases in the middle. CDR3 DNA sequence: TGTGCCACCAGCAGAGGGGACGGAGGGAGCAATCAGCCCCAGCATTTT. The encoded protein is CATSRGDGGSNQPQHF.

The chain uses TRBV6-6 and TRBJ2-1, with 7 positions matching TRBD1. The CDR3 runs to 15 residues. The V segment lost 0 bases and the J segment 12 bases; nucleotides outside the gene matches: 11. Germline V lookup: CDR1 MNHNY, CDR2 SVGAGI (reference sequence). CDR3 bases: TGTGCCAGCAGTTACTCTCATAGACAGGGCTCGGCGCAGTTCTTC. It encodes CASSYSHRQGSAQFF.

The rearrangement links TRBV7-2 to TRBJ2-3; D is unclear. CDR1 and CDR2 (germline): SGHTA, FQGNSA. This CDR3 has 15 residues. The V gene lost 5 bases and the J gene lost 4 bases, with 16 bases spanning the gap. The CDR3 is CASSPPTFFSDTQYF. As DNA, the CDR3 is TGTGCCAGCAGCCCACCTACGTTTTTCTCAGATACGCAGTATTTT.

This rearrangement joins TRBV6-5 to TRBJ2-5; no clear D gene. The CDR3 runs 16 residues. Germline CDR1 and CDR2: MNHEY and SVGAGI. With 6 bases removed from V and 5 bases from J, the gap between germline ends came to 22 bases. CDR3 protein: CASSPNPIHMWETQYF. For the CDR3, the DNA is TGTGCCAGCAGCCCAAACCCCATCCATATGTGGGAGACCCAGTACTTC.

This clonotype was counted between two and nine times. The CDR3 bases are TGCGCCAGCAGCTCGAAGACACAAGGATACGAGCAGTACTTC. Encoded protein: CASSSKTQGYEQYF. The chain carries TRBV5-1 and TRBJ2-5; the D is unclear. The DNA end is a closer match to TRBJ2-7, so the J assignment may be wrong. The CDR3 extends over 14 amino acids. Germline V CDR1 and CDR2: SGHRS, YFSETQ.

V is TRBV10-3 and J is TRBJ2-3; 7 bases line up with TRBD1. The CDR3 length is 14 residues. CDR1 is ENHRY and CDR2 is SYGVKD in the germline V gene. Trimming at V came to 7 bases and at J to 8 bases, leaving 12 bases not matched to a gene. The CDR3 bases are TGTGCCATCAAAGTCCAGGGGGACCATGGTACGCAGTATTTT. Translated: CAIKVQGDHGTQYF.